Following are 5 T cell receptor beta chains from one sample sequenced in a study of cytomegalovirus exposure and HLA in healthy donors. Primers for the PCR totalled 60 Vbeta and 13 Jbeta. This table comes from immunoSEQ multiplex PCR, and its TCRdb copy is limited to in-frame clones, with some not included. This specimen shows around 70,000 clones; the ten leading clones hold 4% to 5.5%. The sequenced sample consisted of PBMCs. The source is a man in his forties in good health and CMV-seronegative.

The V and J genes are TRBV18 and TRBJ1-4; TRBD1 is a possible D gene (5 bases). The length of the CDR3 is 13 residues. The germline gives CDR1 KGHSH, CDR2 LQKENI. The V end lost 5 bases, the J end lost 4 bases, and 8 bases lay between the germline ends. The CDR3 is CASSEGLNEKLFF. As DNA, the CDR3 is TGTGCCAGCTCAGAGGGACTTAATGAAAAACTGTTTTTT.

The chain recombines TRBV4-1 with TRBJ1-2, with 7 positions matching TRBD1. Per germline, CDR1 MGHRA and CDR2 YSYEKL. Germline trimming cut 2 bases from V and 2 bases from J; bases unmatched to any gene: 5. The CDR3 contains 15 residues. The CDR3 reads CASSQPTGANYGYTF. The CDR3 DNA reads TGCGCCAGCAGCCAACCAACAGGGGCCAACTATGGCTACACCTTC.

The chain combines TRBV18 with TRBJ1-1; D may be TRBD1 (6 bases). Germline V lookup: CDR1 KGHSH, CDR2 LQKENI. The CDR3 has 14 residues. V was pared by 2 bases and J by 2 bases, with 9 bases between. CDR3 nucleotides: TGTGCCAGCTCACCAAACAGGGACAACACTGAAGCTTTCTTT. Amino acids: CASSPNRDNTEAFF.

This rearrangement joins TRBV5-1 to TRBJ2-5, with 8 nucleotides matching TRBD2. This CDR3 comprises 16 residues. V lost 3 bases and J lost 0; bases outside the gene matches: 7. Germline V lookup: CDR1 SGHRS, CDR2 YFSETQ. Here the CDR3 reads CASSYRRAGDQETQYF. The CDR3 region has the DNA TGCGCCAGCAGCTACAGACGAGCGGGGGACCAAGAGACCCAGTACTTC. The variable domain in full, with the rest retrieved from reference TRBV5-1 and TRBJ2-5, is KAGVTQTPRYLIKTRGQQVTLSCSPISGHRSVSWYQQTPGQGLQFLFEYFSETQRNKGNFPGRFSGRQFSNSRSEMNVSTLELGDSALYLCASSYRRAGDQETQYFGPGTRLLVL.

CDR3 bases: TGTGCCAGCAGCCACACGTGGGGGGGAACTGAAGCTTTCTTT. Protein product: CASSHTWGGTEAFF. The V gene is TRBV6-1, the J gene TRBJ1-1, with D tentatively TRBD1 (5 bases). The CDR3 has 14 residues. Trimming pared 6 bases from V and 5 bases from J, leaving 16 bases between. Looked up from germline, CDR1 is MNHNS and CDR2 is SASEGT.